The clone carrying this TCR beta chain came up a few times. Its antigen remains unidentified. The read halts 3 residues ahead of the CDR3 end, with the missing end drawn from the germline J gene. Generated by immunoSEQ multiplex PCR, the TCRdb table keeps only in-frame clones and is missing some. The sample shows about 28,000 clones, none of them appearing just once. The data belong to a study of T cell clonality in common variable immunodeficiency. Germline CDR1 is DFQATT and CDR2 is SNEGSKA (reference sequence). This CDR3 has 15 amino acids. The V end lost 3 bases, the J end lost 1 base, and 15 bases lay between the germline ends. Each donor provided about 5 to 8 ml of heparinized whole blood. Whole-study results and caveats: CVID subjects had higher TCRbeta clonality than healthy controls, most marked in about a third. Reportedly, TCR beta sequences from common variable immunodeficiency showed fewer deletions and N-nucleotide insertions. CVID subjects shared fewer TCRbeta clones than healthy controls did.

The clonotype comes from a human donor with common variable immunodeficiency. The chain is built from TRBV20-1 and TRBJ2-5; a weak D match, TRBD1 (6 bases). The sequenced sample was peripheral blood mononuclear cells. CDR3 DNA, as far as it was read: TGCAGTGCTAGGGAAACAGGGAAGGGCCAAGAGACC. This codes for CSARETGKGQET. The CDR3 reads in full as CSARETGKGQETQYF.